These 32 T cell receptor beta chains were all obtained from the same sample, sequenced in a study of CD8+ T cells in alopecia areata. Across five patients, CD4+ cells underwent sorting into CD25+CD127- cells. Sequencing used cDNA as its template, made by extracting RNA and reverse transcribing it. Profiling relied on immunoSEQ multiplex PCR, and the TCRdb table lists in-frame clones only, not all of them. The sample lists 37,000 or so clones, 45% to 65% occurring once. The sample taken for sequencing was CD4+ Tregs sorted from blood. The receptors shown here come from a human donor with alopecia areata.

The genes are TRBV4-3 and TRBJ1-3; D call uncertain. Trimming stripped 4 bases from V and 2 bases from J, with 12 bases between. The CDR3 length is 15 residues. Germline CDR1 reads LGHNA; CDR2 reads YSLEER. The CDR3 region is CASSLHEAPGNTIYF. The CDR3 DNA sequence: TGCGCCAGCAGCCTCCACGAGGCCCCTGGAAACACCATATATTTT.

This rearrangement joins TRBV6-5 to TRBJ1-5; 7 bases align to TRBD1. This CDR3 region has 14 residues. Trimming removed 6 bases from V and 7 bases from J; junction bases left unmatched: 9. The germline V gene encodes CDR1 MNHEY and CDR2 SVGAGI. The CDR3 DNA sequence: TGTGCCAGCAGGAGGACAGGTCTCGGGCAGCCCCAGCATTTT. Translating it yields CASRRTGLGQPQHF.

The chain links TRBV5-6 to TRBJ2-4, with 10 nucleotides matching TRBD1. CDR3 length: 14 amino acids. The V segment lost 3 bases and the J segment 7 bases; nucleotides outside the gene matches: 4. Germline CDR1 SGHDT, CDR2 YYEEEE. The CDR3 is CASSYRTGGNIQYF. In DNA form, the CDR3 reads TGTGCCAGCAGCTACCGGACAGGGGGGAACATTCAGTACTTC.

The gene calls are TRBV27 and TRBJ2-5; 11 nucleotides line up with TRBD2. Germline-derived CDR1 and CDR2 are MNHEY and SMNVEV (reference sequence). J gave up 0 bases and V 4 bases, and 7 bases lay outside the gene matches. This CDR3 region has 17 residues. CDR3 protein: CASSWTSGPRYQETQYF. CDR3 DNA sequence: TGTGCCAGCAGTTGGACTAGCGGGCCCCGGTACCAAGAGACCCAGTACTTC.

This chain links TRBV5-1 with TRBJ1-1; D is unresolved. CDR1 SGHRS and CDR2 YFSETQ come from the germline V gene. Trimming left V 0 bases short and J 0 bases short, with 6 bases between. The CDR3 spans 14 residues. The CDR3 DNA sequence: TGCGCCAGCAGCTTGGTTGGACTGAACACTGAAGCTTTCTTT. The encoded protein is CASSLVGLNTEAFF.

This clone was seen a handful of times. The chain combines TRBV6-1 with TRBJ1-2; 8 nucleotides match TRBD1. CDR1 and CDR2 from the germline V gene are MNHNS and SASEGT. V was pared by 5 bases and J by 6 bases, with 5 bases of the junction left unmatched. This CDR3 comprises 13 residues. The CDR3, as DNA: TGTGCCAGCAGTCGGACAGGGACTGATGGCTACACCTTC. This codes for CASSRTGTDGYTF.

This clone has only a few counts. The J gene is TRBJ2-3, the V gene TRBV7-2; 7 positions agree with TRBD2. V was clipped by 6 bases and J by 0 bases; unmatched bases: 9. The CDR3 has 16 residues. From germline, CDR1 is SGHTA and CDR2 FQGNSA. CDR3 region: CASREPFGGSTDTQYF. CDR3 nucleotides: TGTGCCAGCAGGGAACCCTTCGGGGGGAGCACAGATACGCAGTATTTT.

The rearrangement links TRBV4-1 to TRBJ2-1; D unclear. The germline V and J ends were trimmed by 0 bases and 9 bases, with 12 bases remaining between them. CDR3 length: 14 residues. Germline V gene data show CDR1 as MGHRA and CDR2 as YSYEKL. The CDR3 DNA reads TGCGCCAGCAGCCAAGAGGCCCGTTCGAGTGAGCAGTTCTTC. Translated: CASSQEARSSEQFF.

The chain recombines TRBV19 with TRBJ2-1; D is ambiguous. From germline, CDR1 is LNHDA and CDR2 SQIVND (reference sequence). V was shortened by 3 bases and J by 7 bases, with 10 bases between the two germline ends. CDR3 length: 13 residues. CDR3 nucleotides: TGTGCCAGTAGTATTGGTATAAGGAATGAGCAGTTCTTC. This sequence encodes CASSIGIRNEQFF.

The chain uses TRBV5-1 and TRBJ2-2; D is ambiguous. This CDR3 contains 15 residues. V lost 0 bases and J lost 1, with 7 bases in between. Germline-derived CDR1 and CDR2 are SGHRS and YFSETQ. In DNA form, the CDR3 reads TGCGCCAGCAGCTTGGACGTGGGGAACACCGGGGAGCTGTTTTTT. As protein: CASSLDVGNTGELFF.

This clone was recorded a few times. V usage is TRBV5-1 and J usage is TRBJ1-3; the D is unclear. The germline V gene has CDR1 SGHRS and CDR2 YFSETQ. The germline V and J ends were trimmed by 2 bases and 0 bases, with 6 bases remaining between them. CDR3 length: 14 amino acids. The CDR3 spells CASSLGDSGNTIYF. The DNA for the CDR3 is TGCGCCAGCAGCTTAGGCGACTCTGGAAACACCATATATTTT.

Only one count was recorded for this clone. The chain recombines TRBV7-3 with TRBJ2-7; D not certain. With 5 bases removed from V and 1 base from J, the gap between germline ends came to 6 bases. Germline V CDR1 and CDR2: SGHTA, FQGTGA. The CDR3 spans 12 residues. The CDR3 nucleotides read TGTGCCAGCAGCCCGAGTTCCTACGAGCAGTACTTC. It is translated as CASSPSSYEQYF.

This rearrangement joins TRBV7-2 to TRBJ1-5; D is perhaps TRBD1 (6 bases). V lost 5 bases and J 3 bases, leaving 14 bases between the germline ends. CDR1 and CDR2 from the germline V gene are SGHTA and FQGNSA. This CDR3 comprises 15 residues. The CDR3 DNA reads TGTGCCAGCAGCCCAACAGGGTTGGTCAATCAGCCCCAGCATTTT. This encodes CASSPTGLVNQPQHF.

This chain uses TRBV11-2 with TRBJ2-3; D is undetermined. Germline CDR1 is SGHAT and CDR2 is FQNNGV. CDR3 length equals 15 residues. V was shortened by 2 bases and J by 2 bases, with 11 bases between the two germline ends. The CDR3 region is CASSLSAAPTDTQYF. The CDR3 DNA sequence: TGTGCCAGCAGCTTATCAGCCGCTCCCACAGATACGCAGTATTTT.

CDR3 nucleotide sequence: TGCGCCAGCAGCGTGGATACCTATAATTCACCCCTCCACTTT. Its translation is CASSVDTYNSPLHF. This chain joins TRBV5-1 and TRBJ1-6; D remains unclear. CDR1 and CDR2 (germline): SGHRS, YFSETQ. The CDR3 length is 14 residues. The V gene lost 4 bases and the J gene lost 2 bases, with 7 bases spanning the gap.

The V and J genes are TRBV7-2 and TRBJ2-5; 7 nucleotides line up with TRBD1. Germline V gives CDR1 SGHTA, CDR2 FQGNSA. This CDR3 comprises 16 residues. The ends lost 1 base at V and 2 bases at J; junction bases unmatched: 7. The CDR3 DNA is TGTGCCAGCAGCTTAGGCCCAGGCAGGGGGCAAGAGACCCAGTACTTC. This translates into CASSLGPGRGQETQYF. The whole variable domain, remainder taken from reference TRBV7-2 and TRBJ2-5, is GAGVSQSPSNKVTEKGKDVELRCDPISGHTALYWYRQSLGQGLEFLIYFQGNSAPDKSGLPSDRFSAERTGGSVSTLTIQRTQQEDSAVYLCASSLGPGRGQETQYFGPGTRLLVL.

The V call is TRBV5-4, the J call TRBJ2-2; 7 nucleotides line up with TRBD2. The CDR3 loop spans 15 amino acids. The V segment lost 6 bases and the J segment 5 bases; nucleotides outside the gene matches: 10. The germline V gene encodes CDR1 SGHNT and CDR2 YYREEE (reference sequence). The CDR3 DNA sequence: TGTGCCAGCAATAGGGCGGGAGTTCAGACCGGGGAGCTGTTTTTT. Its protein is CASNRAGVQTGELFF.

The chain combines TRBV2 with TRBJ1-1, with D possibly matching TRBD1 (6 bases). Between the trimmed V and J ends, which lost 4 bases and 8 bases, there was a span of 14 bases. The V gene's germline CDR1 is SNHLY and CDR2 FYNNEI. The CDR3 contains 13 residues. CDR3 coding DNA: TGTGCCAGCAGTGGGAACAGGGTCAGAGAAGCTTTCTTT. Amino acids: CASSGNRVREAFF.

The chain combines TRBV2 with TRBJ2-1, with D possibly TRBD2 on 6 matching bases. The CDR3 has 13 amino acids. Germline V gene sequence: CDR1 SNHLY, CDR2 FYNNEI. V dropped 6 bases and J dropped 5 bases, with 11 bases sitting between them. CDR3 DNA sequence: TGTGCCAGCAGGACCGGGACTCACAATGAGCAGTTCTTC. This sequence encodes CASRTGTHNEQFF.

This clone is classed as medium-sized. The rearrangement links TRBV4-3 to TRBJ2-3, with D tentatively TRBD2 (6 bases). The CDR3 has 15 residues. Germline-derived CDR1 and CDR2 are LGHNA and YSLEER. V lost 1 base to trimming and J lost 9 bases, with 17 bases between them. The CDR3 DNA reads as TGCGCCAGCAGCCAAGTCCTGGCAGGAGGGCGGACGCAGTATTTT. The encoded protein is CASSQVLAGGRTQYF.

This clone was detected only once. V is TRBV10-2 and J is TRBJ2-7, with 10 positions matching TRBD2. The V gene's germline CDR1 is WSHSY and CDR2 SAAADI. The V gene end was trimmed by 10 bases and the J gene end by 2 bases; junction bases not matched to a gene: 11. The CDR3 is made up of 15 amino acids. The CDR3 region has the DNA TGCGCCACCCAAATGCGGACTAGCGGTACCTACGAGCAGTACTTC. Translation gives CATQMRTSGTYEQYF.

This clone was detected a few times. This chain joins TRBV6-6 and TRBJ2-1, with D hard to call. V was shortened by 0 bases and J by 6 bases, with 6 bases between the two germline ends. The CDR3 totals 13 residues. Germline V gene lookup returns CDR1 MNHNY and CDR2 SVGAGI (reference sequence). The CDR3 DNA is TGTGCCAGCAGTTACTCGATCGGCAATGAGCAGTTCTTC. Its protein product is CASSYSIGNEQFF.

The chain recombines TRBV5-1 with TRBJ2-7; D ambiguous. The germline V and J ends were trimmed by 0 bases and 5 bases, with 15 bases remaining between them. CDR3 size: 15 residues. Germline V CDR1 and CDR2: SGHRS, YFSETQ. CDR3 coding DNA: TGCGCCAGCAGCTTGGCCAGGCTTACTTCCCACGAGCAGTACTTC. Translated, it gives CASSLARLTSHEQYF. The entire variable domain, with the rest obtained from reference TRBV5-1 and TRBJ2-7, is as follows: KAGVTQTPRYLIKTRGQQVTLSCSPISGHRSVSWYQQTPGQGLQFLFEYFSETQRNKGNFPGRFSGRQFSNSRSEMNVSTLELGDSALYLCASSLARLTSHEQYFGPGTRLTVT.

V usage is TRBV5-4 and J usage is TRBJ2-5, with TRBD2 matching 12 bases. V gave up 0 bases and J gave up 5 bases; unmatched junction bases: 8. Germline loops: CDR1 SGHNT, CDR2 YYREEE (reference sequence). This CDR3 spans 17 amino acids. The DNA for the CDR3 is TGTGCCAGCAGCTTGGTACTAGCGGGAGGCCTGGGGGAGACCCAGTACTTC. Its translation: CASSLVLAGGLGETQYF.

There are a few counts of this clone. The rearrangement joins TRBV7-9 to TRBJ2-5, with TRBD1 as a possible D gene (5 bases). This CDR3 is built from 16 residues. V gave up 1 base and J gave up 6 bases, with 18 bases separating them. Germline V gene lookup returns CDR1 SEHNR and CDR2 FQNEAQ (reference sequence). CDR3 protein: CASSLGPRWGEKTQYF. The CDR3 DNA follows: TGTGCCAGCAGCTTAGGTCCTCGGTGGGGCGAAAAGACCCAGTACTTC.

The chain combines TRBV15 with TRBJ1-4; 7 nucleotides line up with TRBD1. Germline V gives CDR1 LNHNV, CDR2 YYDKDF (reference sequence). This CDR3 has 17 residues. V shed 1 base and J 8 bases; nucleotides not matched to a gene: 13. CDR3 sequence: CATSRVGMDRPAEKLFF. In nucleotides, the CDR3 is TGTGCCACCAGCAGAGTGGGGATGGACAGGCCGGCGGAAAAACTGTTTTTT.

Here the CDR3 reads CASSSGHSNQPQHF. CDR3 in DNA: TGTGCCAGCAGTTCAGGGCATAGCAATCAGCCCCAGCATTTT. The chain joins TRBV28 to TRBJ1-5; possibly TRBD1 for D (5 bases). Germline V CDR1 and CDR2: MDHEN, SYDVKM. The CDR3 has 14 residues. The V end was cut by 4 bases, the J end by 0 bases, with 7 bases between.

There are a few counts of this clone. The V call is TRBV28, the J call TRBJ2-1, with D perhaps TRBD1 or TRBD2 (5 bases each). This CDR3 spans 12 amino acids. The germline V and J ends were trimmed by 2 bases and 10 bases, with 9 bases remaining between them. CDR1 MDHEN and CDR2 SYDVKM come from the germline V gene. The CDR3 DNA reads as TGTGCCAGCAGTTTAAACTGGGGGGAGCAGTTCTTC. Its protein product is CASSLNWGEQFF. The full variable domain, its missing parts supplied by reference TRBV28 and TRBJ2-1, is DVKVTQSSRYLVKRTGEKVFLECVQDMDHENMFWYRQDPGLGLRLIYFSYDVKMKEKGDIPEGYSVSREKKERFSLILESASTNQTSMYLCASSLNWGEQFFGPGTRLTVL.

This clone was detected only a few times. V is TRBV4-2 and J is TRBJ2-3; possible D gene TRBD2, 6 bases. The V end was cut by 6 bases, the J end by 5 bases, with 12 bases between. The CDR3 runs 13 residues. CDR1 and CDR2 (germline): LGHNA, YNFKEQ. The CDR3 loop reads CASSPGGEDTQYF. The CDR3 nucleotides read TGTGCCAGCAGTCCTGGAGGGGAAGATACGCAGTATTTT.

The V call is TRBV28, the J call TRBJ2-7, with TRBD1 as a possible D gene (6 bases). V was trimmed by 6 bases and J by 0 bases, leaving 24 bases between them. The CDR3 covers 18 residues. The V gene's germline CDR1 is MDHEN and CDR2 SYDVKM. The DNA for the CDR3 is TGTGCCAGCAGCAAGATACGGACCCGGGACACCGACTCCTACGAGCAGTACTTC. It codes for CASSKIRTRDTDSYEQYF.

Written as DNA, the CDR3 is TGTGCCAGCAGTTACGGCGCACAAAGGGCTCAGCCCCAGCATTTT. It specifies CASSYGAQRAQPQHF. The rearrangement joins TRBV6-6 to TRBJ1-5; D call uncertain. V was trimmed by 2 bases and J by 6 bases, leaving 14 bases between them. Germline V gene data show CDR1 as MNHNY and CDR2 as SVGAGI (reference sequence). This CDR3 comprises 15 residues.

The rearrangement links TRBV5-1 to TRBJ1-2; a possible D gene is TRBD1 (6 bases). From germline, CDR1 is SGHRS and CDR2 YFSETQ. The CDR3 is 14 residues long. V was clipped by 4 bases and J by 5 bases, with 15 bases between them. In DNA form, the CDR3 reads TGCGCCAGCAGCCCCGGGCTGGGGGCGTATGGCTACACCTTC. As protein: CASSPGLGAYGYTF.